These T cell receptor beta chains were read from a single sample in a study of shared clonotypes between healthy human individuals. Sequencing used immunoSEQ multiplex PCR; TCRdb keeps in-frame clones, though not all of them. This table holds about 230,000 clones, about 65% found once. Sequencing input: memory CD4+ T cells sorted from blood. These receptor sequences come from a man younger than 40 in good health. The CDR3 runs from the conserved cysteine through the conserved F or W. D genes are given only for firm matches. Only part of the rows carry a size: once, few, many, or a class if the clone is expanded.

TRBJ2-1 TRBV4-3 TRBD2 - TGCGCCAGCAGCCAAGAGGCGCGGGAGAGATACAATGAGCAGTTCTTC CASSQEARERYNEQFF
TRBJ2-1 TRBV6-1 TRBD2 few TGTGCCAGCAGTGCTACTAGCGGGAGAAGAGGCGAGCAGTTCTTC CASSATSGRRGEQFF
TRBJ1-4 TRBV7-9 - few TGTGCCAGCAGCCCGACCGTGAATGAAAAACTGTTTTTT CASSPTVNEKLFF
TRBJ2-1 TRBV7-3 - - TGTGCCAGCAGCTTCGGGTCAAACAATGAGCAGTTCTTC CASSFGSNNEQFF
TRBJ2-5 TRBV5-6 - - TGTGTCAGCAGCTTAAATCGACAACCCCAAGAGACCCAGTACTTC CVSSLNRQPQETQYF
TRBJ1-5 TRBV2 TRBD1 - TGTGCCAGCAGCGCCGACAGGGGCTATCAGCCCCAGCATTTT CASSADRGYQPQHF
TRBJ2-7 TRBV28 - once TGTGCCAGCAGTTCATCTCTCACAGGGTCCTACGAGCAGTACTTC CASSSSLTGSYEQYF
TRBJ2-1 TRBV7-2 TRBD2 once TGTGCCAGCAGCAATGGACTAGCGGGAAACAATGAGCAGTTCTTC CASSNGLAGNNEQFF
TRBJ2-1 TRBV7-9 - - TGTGCCAGCAGCCGATTACTAGGCGATGAGCAGTTCTTC CASSRLLGDEQFF
TRBJ2-5 TRBV19 TRBD1 - TGTGCCAGTAGTTTTCAGGGGGCGTGGGGAGAGACCCAGTACTTC CASSFQGAWGETQYF
TRBJ2-1 TRBV18 TRBD2 - TGTGCCAGCTCACCAGCTAGCGGGATTTACAATGAGCAGTTCTTC CASSPASGIYNEQFF
TRBJ2-7 TRBV27 - - TGTGCCAGCAGCCTGGGGGGGACAGGACTTTACGAGCAGTACTTC CASSLGGTGLYEQYF
TRBJ2-7 TRBV7-9 - - TGTGCCAGCAGCGCGGGACAGAGTTACTACGAGCAGTACTTC CASSAGQSYYEQYF
TRBJ2-7 TRBV7-9 TRBD2 - TGTGCCAGCAGCTTAGCGCTAAGCGGGAGGGCCCACGAGCAGTACTTC CASSLALSGRAHEQYF
TRBJ2-7 TRBV28 TRBD2 few TGTGCCAGCAGGACGGGACTAGCGGGAGGCCGCGAGCAGTACTTC CASRTGLAGGREQYF
TRBJ2-1 TRBV7-2 - - TGTGCCAGCAGCTCTCGCCGATCCTCCTACAATGAGCAGTTCTTC CASSSRRSSYNEQFF
TRBJ1-5 TRBV18 TRBD1 - TGTGCCAGCTCACCATTTCCGGGACAGGGAGGTCAGCCCCAGCATTTT CASSPFPGQGGQPQHF